A few counts support the clone carrying this T cell receptor (beta chain). This sample is part of a study of T-cell reconstitution after alpha-beta-depleted transplantation in children. The CDR3 is 14 residues long. V lost 5 bases, J lost 7 bases, and 17 bases lay in between. Germline CDR1 SQVTM, CDR2 ANQGSEA. Preparation of the TCRbeta library used unique molecular identifiers. TCRdb re-called the PCR reads with MiXCR, one entry per CDR3 protein. Seen here are about 360,000 distinct CDR3 sequences, 13% observed once, and the top ten hold about 4%. The sequence derives from a human donor who donated a stem cell graft to a child with Fanconi anemia. Sequenced material: PBMCs, taken from the stem cell graft. This rearrangement joins TRBV29-1 to TRBJ1-4, with D possibly being TRBD1 (5 bases). CDR3 protein: CSVLWSGMGEKLFF. The CDR3 bases are TGCAGCGTTCTCTGGTCAGGGATGGGTGAAAAACTGTTTTTT.